The TCR beta chain under discussion was sequenced for a study of technical replicates of blood from four donors. Sequencing used immunoSEQ multiplex PCR; TCRdb keeps in-frame clones, though not all of them. The sample lists some 78,000 clones, 93% occurring once. CDR1 and CDR2 (germline): LNHDA, SQIVND (reference sequence). The V and J ends lost 5 bases and 2 bases, in that order; junction bases with no gene match: 3. The CDR3 totals 14 residues. The sequence was collected from a human donor in good health. The V gene is TRBV19, the J gene TRBJ1-2; TRBD1 aligns across 9 bases. The sequenced sample was T cells isolated from PBMCs. The CDR3 spells CASSRTGANYGYTF. As DNA, the CDR3 is TGTGCCAGTAGTCGGACAGGGGCAAACTATGGCTACACCTTC.